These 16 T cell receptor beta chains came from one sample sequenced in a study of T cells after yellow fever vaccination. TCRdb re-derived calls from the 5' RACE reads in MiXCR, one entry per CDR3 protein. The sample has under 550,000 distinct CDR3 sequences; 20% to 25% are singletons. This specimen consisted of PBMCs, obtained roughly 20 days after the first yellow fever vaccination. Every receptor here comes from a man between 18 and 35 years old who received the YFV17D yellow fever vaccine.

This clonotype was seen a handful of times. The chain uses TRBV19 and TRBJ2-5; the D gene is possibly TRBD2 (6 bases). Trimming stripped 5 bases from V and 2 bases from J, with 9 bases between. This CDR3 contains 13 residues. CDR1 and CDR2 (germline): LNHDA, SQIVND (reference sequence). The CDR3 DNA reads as TGTGCCAGTAGTGGCGGGACGCAAGAGACCCAGTACTTC. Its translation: CASSGGTQETQYF.

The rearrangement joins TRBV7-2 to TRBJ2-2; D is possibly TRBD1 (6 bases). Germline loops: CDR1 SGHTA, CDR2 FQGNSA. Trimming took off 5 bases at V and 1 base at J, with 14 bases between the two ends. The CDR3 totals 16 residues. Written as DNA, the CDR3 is TGTGCCAGCAGCCCCCCTTGGGGGCTGAACACCGGGGAGCTGTTTTTT. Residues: CASSPPWGLNTGELFF.

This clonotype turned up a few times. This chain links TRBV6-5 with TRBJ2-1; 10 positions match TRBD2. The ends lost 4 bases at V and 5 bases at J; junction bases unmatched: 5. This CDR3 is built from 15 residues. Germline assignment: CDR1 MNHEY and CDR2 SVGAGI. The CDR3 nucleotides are TGTGCCAGCAGTTTGAGCGGGGGGGGTAACAATGAGCAGTTCTTC. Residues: CASSLSGGGNNEQFF.

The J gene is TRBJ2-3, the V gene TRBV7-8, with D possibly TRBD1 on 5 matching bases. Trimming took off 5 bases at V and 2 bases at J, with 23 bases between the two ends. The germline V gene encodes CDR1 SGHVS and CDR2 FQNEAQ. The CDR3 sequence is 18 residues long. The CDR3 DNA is TGTGCCAGCAGCCTAGGACGACGATGGGGCAATACCACAGATACGCAGTATTTT. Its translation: CASSLGRRWGNTTDTQYF.

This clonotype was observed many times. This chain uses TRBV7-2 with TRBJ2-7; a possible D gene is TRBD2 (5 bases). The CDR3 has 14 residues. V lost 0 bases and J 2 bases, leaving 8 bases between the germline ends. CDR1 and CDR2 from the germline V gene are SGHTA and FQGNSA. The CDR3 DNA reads TGTGCCAGCAGCTTAGCCGGGAACCCCTACGAGCAGTACGTC. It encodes CASSLAGNPYEQYV.

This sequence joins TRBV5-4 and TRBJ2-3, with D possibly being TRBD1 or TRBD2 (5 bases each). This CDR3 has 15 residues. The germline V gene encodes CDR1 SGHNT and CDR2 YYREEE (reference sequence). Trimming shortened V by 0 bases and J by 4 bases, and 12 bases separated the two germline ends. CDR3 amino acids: CASSLGGTAADTQYF. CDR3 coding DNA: TGTGCCAGCAGCTTGGGGGGGACCGCTGCAGATACGCAGTATTTT.

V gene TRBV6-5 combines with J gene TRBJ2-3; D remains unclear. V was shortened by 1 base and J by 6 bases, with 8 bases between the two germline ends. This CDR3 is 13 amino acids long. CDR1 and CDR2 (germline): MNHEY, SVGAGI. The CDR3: CASSYLFGDTQYF. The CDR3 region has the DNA TGTGCCAGCAGTTACTTATTCGGGGATACGCAGTATTTT.

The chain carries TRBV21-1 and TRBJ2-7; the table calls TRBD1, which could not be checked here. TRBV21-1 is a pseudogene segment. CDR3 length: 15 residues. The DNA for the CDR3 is TGTGCCAGCAGCAAAGACCAGGGCTTAACCTACGAGCAGTACGTC. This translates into CASSKDQGLTYEQYV.

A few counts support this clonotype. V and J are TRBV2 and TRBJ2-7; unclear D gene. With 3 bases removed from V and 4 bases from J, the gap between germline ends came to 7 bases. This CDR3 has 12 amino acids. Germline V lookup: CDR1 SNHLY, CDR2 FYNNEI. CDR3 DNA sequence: TGTGCCAGCAGTGAGGAATGGTACGAGCAGTACTTC. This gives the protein CASSEEWYEQYF. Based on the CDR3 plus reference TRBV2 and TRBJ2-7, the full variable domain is EPEVTQTPSHQVTQMGQEVILRCVPISNHLYFYWYRQILGQKVEFLVSFYNNEISEKSEIFDDQFSVERPDGSNFTLKIRSTKLEDSAMYFCASSEEWYEQYFGPGTRLTVT.

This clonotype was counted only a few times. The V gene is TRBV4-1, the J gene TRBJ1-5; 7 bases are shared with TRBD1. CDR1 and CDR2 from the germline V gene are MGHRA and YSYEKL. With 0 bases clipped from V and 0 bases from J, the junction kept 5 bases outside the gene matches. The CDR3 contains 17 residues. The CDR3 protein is CASSQDGRTGSNQPQHF. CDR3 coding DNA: TGCGCCAGCAGCCAAGATGGTAGGACAGGTAGCAATCAGCCCCAGCATTTT.

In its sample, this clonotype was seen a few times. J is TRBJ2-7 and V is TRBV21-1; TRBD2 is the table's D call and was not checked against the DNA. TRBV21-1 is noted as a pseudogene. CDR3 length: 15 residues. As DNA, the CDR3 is TGTGCCAGCAGGCGGGAGGCGGGTCTATCTGACGAGCAGTACTTC. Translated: CASRREAGLSDEQYF.

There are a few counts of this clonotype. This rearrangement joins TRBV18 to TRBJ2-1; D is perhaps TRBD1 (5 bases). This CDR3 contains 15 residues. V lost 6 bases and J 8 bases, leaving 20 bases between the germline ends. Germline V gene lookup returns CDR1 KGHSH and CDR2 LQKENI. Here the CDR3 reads CASSLSRSGFDEQFF. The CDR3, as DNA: TGTGCCAGCTCCCTTTCCCGGTCAGGGTTCGATGAGCAGTTCTTC.

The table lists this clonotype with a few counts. CDR3 nucleotides: TGTGCCAGCTCACCACCGGGGGGGGCGAGGATGAACACTGAAGCTTTCTTT. Its translation is CASSPPGGARMNTEAFF. V usage is TRBV18 and J usage is TRBJ1-1; the D gene is possibly TRBD1 (6 bases). Trimming removed 0 bases from V and 0 bases from J, with 14 bases in between. The CDR3 covers 17 residues. CDR1 and CDR2 from the germline V gene are KGHSH and LQKENI.

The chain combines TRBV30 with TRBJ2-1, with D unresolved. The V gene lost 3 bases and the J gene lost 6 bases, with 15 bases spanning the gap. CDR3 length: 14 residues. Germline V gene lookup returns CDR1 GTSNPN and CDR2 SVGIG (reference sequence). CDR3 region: CAWRGSTSFNEQFF. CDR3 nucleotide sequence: TGTGCCTGGAGAGGCAGTACCTCTTTCAATGAGCAGTTCTTC.

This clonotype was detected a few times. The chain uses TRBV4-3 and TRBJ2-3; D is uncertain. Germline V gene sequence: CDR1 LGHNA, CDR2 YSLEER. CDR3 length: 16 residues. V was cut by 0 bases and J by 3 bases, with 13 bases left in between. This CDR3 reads CASSQDFRSGTDTQYF. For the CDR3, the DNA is TGCGCCAGCAGCCAAGATTTCCGCTCAGGTACAGATACGCAGTATTTT.

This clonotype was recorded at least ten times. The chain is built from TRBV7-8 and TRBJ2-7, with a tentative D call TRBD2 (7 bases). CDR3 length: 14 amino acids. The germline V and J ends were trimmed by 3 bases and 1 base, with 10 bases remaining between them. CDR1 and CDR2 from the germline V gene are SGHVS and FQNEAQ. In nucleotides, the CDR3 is TGTGCCAGCAGCTTCGGGGGGCGATCCTACGAGCAGTACTTC. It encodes CASSFGGRSYEQYF. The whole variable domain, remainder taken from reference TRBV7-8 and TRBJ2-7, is GAGVSQSPRYKVAKRGQDVALRCDPISGHVSLFWYQQALGQGPEFLTYFQNEAQLDKSGLPSDRFFAERPEGSVSTLKIQRTQQEDSAVYLCASSFGGRSYEQYFGPGTRLTVT.